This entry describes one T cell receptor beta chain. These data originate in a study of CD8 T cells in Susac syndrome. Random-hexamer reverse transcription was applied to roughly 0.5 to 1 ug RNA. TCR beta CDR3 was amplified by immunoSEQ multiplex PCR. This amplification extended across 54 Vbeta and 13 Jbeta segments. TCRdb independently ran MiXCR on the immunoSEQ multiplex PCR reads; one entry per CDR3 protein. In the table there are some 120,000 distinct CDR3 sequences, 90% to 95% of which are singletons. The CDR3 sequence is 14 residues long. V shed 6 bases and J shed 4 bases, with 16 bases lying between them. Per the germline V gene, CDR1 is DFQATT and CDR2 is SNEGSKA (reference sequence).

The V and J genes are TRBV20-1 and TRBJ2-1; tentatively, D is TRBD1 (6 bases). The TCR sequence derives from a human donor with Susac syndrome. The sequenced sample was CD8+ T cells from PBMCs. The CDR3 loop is CSALNRRGYNEQFF. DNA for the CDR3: TGCAGTGCCCTGAATCGCAGGGGATACAATGAGCAGTTCTTC.